These T cell receptor beta chains were read from a single sample in a study of T cells in localized non-small cell lung cancer. Profiled with immunoSEQ multiplex PCR; TCRdb holds only in-frame clones, not every one. The sample yields over 25,000 clones, 92% seen once. The specimen comprised peripheral blood, sampled before any cancer treatment. These receptors came from an older female donor with stage I lung adenocarcinoma. Both conserved end residues are part of each CDR3. The D gene is left open where the match is weak. Rows may omit the clone size; those that give it use once, few, many or a size class.

TRBJ2-2,TRBD2,-,TRBV7-8,TGTGCCAGCAGCCCAACTAGCGGGGGGGCCCCCGGGGAGCTGTTTTTT,CASSPTSGGAPGELFF
TRBJ2-7,-,-,TRBV5-1,TGCGCCAGCAGCCCCGAGGGGGGGAAGCAGGGTGCCTACGAGCAGTACTTC,CASSPEGGKQGAYEQYF
TRBJ2-6,-,-,TRBV6-6,TGTGCCAGCAGTGACACTGGGGCCAACGTCCTGACTTTC,CASSDTGANVLTF
TRBJ2-1,TRBD2,-,TRBV19,TGTGCCACCAGCGGGGTTTCCTACAATGAGCAGTTCTTC,CATSGVSYNEQFF
TRBJ2-3,-,-,TRBV10-1,TGCGCCAGCAGTGAGTCATACGGGGGGCCCCCTAGCACAGATACGCAGTATTTT,CASSESYGGPPSTDTQYF
TRBJ2-7,TRBD2,once,TRBV7-2,TGTGCCAGCAACACGGGGGGGTCCTACGAGCAGTACTTC,CASNTGGSYEQYF
TRBJ1-1,-,-,TRBV19,TGTGCCAGTAGTCCGGGAACGGCGCTGCTGAGGAACACTGAAGCTTTCTTT,CASSPGTALLRNTEAFF
TRBJ2-2,-,once,TRBV9,TGTGCCAGCAGCGTACAGGGCACCGGGGAGCTGTTTTTT,CASSVQGTGELFF
TRBJ2-3,-,once,TRBV25-1,TGTGCCAGTAGAGGGGGGGCTAGCACAGATACGCAGTATTTT,CASRGGASTDTQYF
TRBJ2-5,TRBD2,-,TRBV6-1,TGTGCCAGCAGTACCCTGCTAGCGGGGAGAGAGACCCAGTACTTC,CASSTLLAGRETQYF
TRBJ1-6,TRBD1,-,TRBV2,TGTGCCAGCAGCTTAACAGGGGGCGGTTCACCCCTCCACTTT,CASSLTGGGSPLHF
TRBJ1-2,-,-,TRBV5-1,TGCGCCAGCAGCTCCGGGTCAACGGCTGGCTACACCTTC,CASSSGSTAGYTF
TRBJ1-3,-,-,TRBV20-1,TGCAGTGCTCCCGCGGGGAACACCATATATTTT,CSAPAGNTIYF
TRBJ1-1,-,-,TRBV9,TGTGCCAGCAGCGTAGGGCAGTTAAACACTGAAGCTTTCTTT,CASSVGQLNTEAFF
TRBJ2-3,TRBD1,-,TRBV29-1,TGCAGCGAAGCCAGGGGGCGGGGGCAGTATTTT,CSEARGRGQYF
TRBJ1-5,TRBD1,-,TRBV28,TGTGCCAGCAGTTTGGGGGGACAGGGGAGTCAGCCCCAGCATTTT,CASSLGGQGSQPQHF
TRBJ2-7,TRBD2,-,TRBV5-1,TGCGCCAGCAGCTTGGCCGGGGGGGCTACCTACGAGCAGTACTTC,CASSLAGGATYEQYF
TRBJ1-2,-,-,TRBV5-1,TGCGCCAGCAGCTTGGGTCCAGATGCCTATGGCTACACCTTC,CASSLGPDAYGYTF
TRBJ2-2,-,-,TRBV30,TGTGCCTGGAACCGAGGGCGAATATCGAACACCGGGGAGCTGTTTTTT,CAWNRGRISNTGELFF
TRBJ2-7,TRBD2,-,TRBV5-1,TGCGCCAGCAGCCCGGGACTACCTCTGCAGTACTTC,CASSPGLPLQYF
TRBJ2-3,-,-,TRBV13,TGTGCCAGCAGCTTAGCCGGCACAGATACGCAGTATTTT,CASSLAGTDTQYF
TRBJ1-2,-,-,TRBV7-2,TGTGCCAGCAAGCAACTCCTGCGGTTAAGTGGCTACACCTTC,CASKQLLRLSGYTF
TRBJ2-3,-,-,TRBV6-1,TGTGCCAGCAGTGATTGGGGGAGCACAGATACGCAGTATTTT,CASSDWGSTDTQYF
TRBJ2-7,-,-,TRBV6-5,TGTGCCAGCACCCAGGGAGGTAGCGAGCAGTACTTC,CASTQGGSEQYF
TRBJ2-4,TRBD2,-,TRBV5-1,TGCGCCAGCAGCTTGGGGACTAGCGGGGGAGCAGCCAAAAACATTCAGTACTTC,CASSLGTSGGAAKNIQYF
TRBJ2-2,TRBD1,-,TRBV7-2,TGTGCCAGCAGCACAACGGGGACAGCCGGGGAGCTGTTTTTT,CASSTTGTAGELFF
TRBJ1-1,TRBD1,-,TRBV11-1,TGTGCCAGCAGCCCCCGGGACAGGGACAGCACTGAAGCTTTCTTT,CASSPRDRDSTEAFF
TRBJ1-1,-,-,TRBV7-3,TGTGCCAGCAGCCCTGGACAGTCTCGGAACACTGAAGCTTTCTTT,CASSPGQSRNTEAFF
TRBJ1-1,-,-,TRBV29-1,TGCAGCGTGCGGGGCACGAACACTGAAGCTTTCTTT,CSVRGTNTEAFF
TRBJ1-5,-,few,TRBV7-2,TGTGCCAGCAGCTTAGAGGGAGGGAGGAAGCCCCAGCATTTT,CASSLEGGRKPQHF
TRBJ1-6,TRBD1,-,TRBV5-1,TGCGCCAGCAGCCGGGACAGGCAGGAACCCCTCCACTTT,CASSRDRQEPLHF
TRBJ1-1,-,-,TRBV7-9,TGTGCCAGCAGCGCTGGACCGATGAACACTGAAGCTTTCTTT,CASSAGPMNTEAFF
TRBJ2-1,TRBD2,-,TRBV19,TGTGCCAGTAGTATCGATGCGGGGGGGCCATGGGAGCAGTTCTTC,CASSIDAGGPWEQFF
TRBJ2-1,TRBD1,-,TRBV7-2,TGTGCCAGCAGCTTAGGACAGGGTTTCCTCAGTGAGCAGTTCTTC,CASSLGQGFLSEQFF
TRBJ1-6,-,few,TRBV19,TGTGCCAGTAGTATAGAACAGAGGAATTCACCCCTCCACTTT,CASSIEQRNSPLHF
TRBJ1-1,-,-,TRBV10-3,TGTGCCATCACTAAGGGTGGGACTGAAGCTTTCTTT,CAITKGGTEAFF
TRBJ1-1,TRBD1,-,TRBV10-3,TGTGCCATCAGTGACCCAGGACAGGGTAACACTGAAGCTTTCTTT,CAISDPGQGNTEAFF
TRBJ1-5,-,-,TRBV10-2,TGCGCCAGCAGTGAGCCGGGTGCCTATCAGCCCCAGCATTTT,CASSEPGAYQPQHF
TRBJ2-2,TRBD1,-,TRBV5-6,TGTGCCAGCAGCGCGGGACAGGTCACCGGGGAGCTGTTTTTT,CASSAGQVTGELFF
TRBJ1-5,TRBD1,-,TRBV9,TGTGCCAGCTCGGGGGGAACAGGGGTGAATCAGCCCCAGCATTTT,CASSGGTGVNQPQHF
TRBJ2-7,-,-,TRBV5-5,TGTGCCAGCAGCTTAACGGAGTACGAGCAGTACTTC,CASSLTEYEQYF
TRBJ1-2,-,-,TRBV5-1,TGCGCCAGCACGAAGGGGGGTGAGGGTAACTATGGCTACACCTTC,CASTKGGEGNYGYTF
TRBJ2-7,-,-,TRBV4-3,TGCGCCAGCACCCCGGCCCCAGGGTCAGGGGAGCAGTACTTC,CASTPAPGSGEQYF
TRBJ2-7,-,-,TRBV18,TGTGCCAGCTCACCAGCGCAGGGTAACTACGAGCAGTACTTC,CASSPAQGNYEQYF
TRBJ2-1,TRBD2,once,TRBV5-6,TGTGCCAGCAGTTTGTACCGGGACTACAATTACAATGAGCAGTTCTTC,CASSLYRDYNYNEQFF
TRBJ1-1,-,-,TRBV5-1,TGCGCCAGCGCCCCCAGGGCGACTAGGGACACTGAAGCTTTCTTT,CASAPRATRDTEAFF
TRBJ2-7,-,-,TRBV5-4,TGTGCCAGCAGCCCAGGGGGGATCTCCTACGAGCAGTACTTC,CASSPGGISYEQYF
TRBJ1-1,-,-,TRBV15,TGTGCCACCAGCAGAGGAGTGAACACTGAAGCTTTCTTT,CATSRGVNTEAFF
TRBJ2-2,TRBD1,-,TRBV6-4,TGTGCCAGCGCGGAGACAGGGTGGAGCTCGGAGCTGTTTTTT,CASAETGWSSELFF
TRBJ2-3,TRBD2,-,TRBV7-2,TGTGCCAGCAGCTTAGGTTGGGCGGGGGGCCTTAGCACAGATACGCAGTATTTT,CASSLGWAGGLSTDTQYF
TRBJ1-4,-,-,TRBV25-1,TGTGCCAGCAGTCAAACCAGATCAGGGCAGGACCTTATTGGAAAACTGTTTTTT,CASSQTRSGQDLIGKLFF
TRBJ1-6,-,-,TRBV9,TGTGCCAGCAGCCCAGAGGTGAATTCACCCCTCCACTTT,CASSPEVNSPLHF
TRBJ1-2,-,-,TRBV6-5,TGTGCCAGCAATCGGGACGGCAAGAACTATGGCTACACCTTC,CASNRDGKNYGYTF
TRBJ1-1,-,-,TRBV27,TGTGCCAGCAGTCCGGTGGGGGACACTGAAGCTTTCTTT,CASSPVGDTEAFF
TRBJ1-4,-,-,TRBV28,TGTGCCAGCAGTTTTCCAGACCGACATAGGGGTGAAAAACTGTTTTTT,CASSFPDRHRGEKLFF